Detailed here is one TCR beta chain. No antigen is known for it. The record originates from a study of human T cells and chemical hapten exposure. Study as a whole: The patch tests put 0.01% DPC on the skin of the upper back and were read 6 days later. Overall study results and limits: The study found expanded TCRs formed significantly more large CDR3 similarity clusters than controls. TCRs at a frequency above 1 in 1000 stayed unchanged with DPC sensitization.

Germline CDR1 and CDR2: SEHNR and FQNEAQ (reference sequence). The J segment lost 3 bases and the V segment lost 2 bases, leaving 2 bases of the junction unmatched. This CDR3 has 14 residues. Via MiXCR, TCRdb re-called the RACE reads, giving one row per CDR3 protein. The sample carries some 180,000 distinct CDR3 sequences, approximately 26% recorded once. Time point of the sample: patch test 3, about 24 weeks after DPC sensitization. Indicated treatment: therapeutic diphenylcyclopropenone sensitization with weekly scalp DPC. The sample in question was whole blood, obtained in connection with sensitization to the hapten diphenylcyclopropenone (DPC). The gene calls are TRBV7-9 and TRBJ2-7; 9 bases agree with TRBD2. This sequence was found in a woman in her 40s with alopecia areata. Some clones in this sample may be carry-over from other donors' samples. The CDR3 DNA reads TGTGCCAGCAGCTTATTAGCGGGAGACTACGAGCAGTACTTC. Protein sequence: CASSLLAGDYEQYF.